Each of the 21 T cell receptor beta chains below was sequenced from the same sample in a study of T cells in localized non-small cell lung cancer (dated by TCRdb to 2018 to 2020). Libraries were prepared through the immunoSEQ multiplex PCR assay. The clones in this table, taken by TCRdb from immuneACCESS, are in-frame only. Not every clone is retained; where verified, under half of the shortfall comes from an unresolved V gene, and the cause of the rest is unknown. Recorded for this sample are around 500 clones; roughly 24% of them occurred a single time. Approximately 15% of the sample is taken by the ten largest. Sequenced here: lung tumor tissue, sampled before any cancer treatment. The receptor set was obtained from a woman aged 40 to 75 with stage II squamous cell lung carcinoma.

This clone is large in the sample. This chain connects TRBV28 to TRBJ2-7; TRBD2 is a possible D gene (7 bases). The V end was cut by 1 base, the J end by 3 bases, with 13 bases between. From germline, CDR1 is MDHEN and CDR2 SYDVKM. The CDR3 length is 15 residues. CDR3 region: CASSLLGGPLYEQYF. In DNA form, the CDR3 reads TGTGCCAGCAGTTTATTGGGGGGGCCACTCTACGAGCAGTACTTC.

This clone was picked up a small number of times. This rearrangement joins TRBV6-8 to TRBJ1-1; D ambiguous. V lost 0 bases, J lost 6 bases, and 14 bases lay in between. The CDR3 is 15 residues long. CDR1 and CDR2 (germline): MNHGY, SAAAGT. CDR3 in amino acids: CASSYSQVQEPEAFF. The CDR3 nucleotides read TGTGCCAGCAGTTACTCCCAGGTCCAGGAACCTGAAGCTTTCTTT.

The chain joins TRBV30 to TRBJ2-5; TRBD1 matches 9 bases. The CDR3 totals 15 residues. CDR1 is GTSNPN, CDR2 SVGIG, per germline (reference sequence). V was pared by 1 base and J by 5 bases, with 8 bases of the junction left unmatched. Here the CDR3 DNA reads TGTGCCTGGAGTGCGAGGGACAGGGCTGTGGAGACCCAGTACTTC. Its protein is CAWSARDRAVETQYF.

This clone was seen a handful of times. The chain carries TRBV19 and TRBJ2-3; D remains unclear. Trimming removed 3 bases at V and 2 bases at J, with 9 bases between. The CDR3 contains 14 residues. Germline V gene data show CDR1 as LNHDA and CDR2 as SQIVND (reference sequence). The CDR3 is CASSIWGPTDTQYF. CDR3 nucleotides: TGTGCCAGTAGTATTTGGGGTCCCACAGATACGCAGTATTTT.

In its sample, this clone is large. The V call is TRBV18, the J call TRBJ2-7; a weak D match, TRBD1 (6 bases). Trimming shortened V by 5 bases and J by 1 base, and 9 bases separated the two germline ends. Germline assignment: CDR1 KGHSH and CDR2 LQKENI. This CDR3 is 13 amino acids long. CDR3 loop: CASSSQGSYEQYF. In DNA form, the CDR3 reads TGTGCCAGCTCATCACAGGGATCCTACGAGCAGTACTTC.

This chain links TRBV5-1 with TRBJ2-5, with D possibly being TRBD1 (6 bases). Trimming pared 0 bases from V and 1 base from J, leaving 10 bases between. CDR1 and CDR2 (germline): SGHRS, YFSETQ. The CDR3 extends over 15 amino acids. This chain's CDR3 is CASSLGWTAQETQYF. CDR3 nucleotides: TGCGCCAGCAGCTTGGGGTGGACAGCCCAAGAGACCCAGTACTTC.

The chain carries TRBV11-3 and TRBJ1-2, with TRBD1 as a possible D gene (6 bases). Germline loops: CDR1 SGHNT, CDR2 YENEEA. Deletions cut 3 bases from V and 4 bases from J, with 15 bases between. The CDR3 length is 15 residues. CDR3 in DNA: TGTGCCAGCAGCTTTGTTCGGGGGGCGAGCTATGGCTACACCTTC. This encodes CASSFVRGASYGYTF.

Only a few counts were recorded for this clone. The V call is TRBV10-3, the J call TRBJ1-1; D is perhaps TRBD1 (5 bases). The germline CDR1 and CDR2 sequences are ENHRY and SYGVKD. The CDR3 totals 16 residues. Trimming took off 1 base at V and 3 bases at J, with 15 bases between the two ends. The CDR3 sequence: CAISEWAGSKDTEAFF. The CDR3 DNA reads TGTGCCATCAGTGAGTGGGCAGGGAGTAAGGACACTGAAGCTTTCTTT.

V gene TRBV18 combines with J gene TRBJ2-7; perhaps TRBD2 as D (5 bases). Germline CDR1 is KGHSH and CDR2 is LQKENI. The CDR3 contains 14 residues. V dropped 3 bases and J dropped 0 bases, with 9 bases sitting between them. The CDR3 DNA follows: TGTGCCAGCTCACCGACGGGAACCTCCTACGAGCAGTACTTC. Its protein is CASSPTGTSYEQYF. The full variable domain, in which reference TRBV18 and TRBJ2-7 provide the parts outside the CDR3, is NAGVMQNPRHLVRRRGQEARLRCSPMKGHSHVYWYRQLPEEGLKFMVYLQKENIIDESGMPKERFSAEFPKEGPSILRIQQVVRGDSAAYFCASSPTGTSYEQYFGPGTRLTVT.

Relative to its sample, this clone is large. The chain couples TRBV11-3 to TRBJ2-7, with D possibly matching TRBD1 (5 bases). The V gene lost 5 bases and the J gene lost 7 bases, with 27 bases spanning the gap. Germline CDR1 and CDR2: SGHNT and YENEEA. This CDR3 comprises 17 residues. CDR3 bases: TGTGCCAGCAGCCTGGAAGGTGTTGGCCGCGCTAGGGGAGAGCAGTACGTC. It translates to CASSLEGVGRARGEQYV.

The chain links TRBV29-1 to TRBJ1-4; D perhaps matches TRBD1 (5 bases). Germline values: CDR1 SQVTM, CDR2 ANQGSEA. Between the trimmed V and J ends, which lost 1 base and 7 bases, there was a span of 10 bases. The CDR3 contains 13 residues. In DNA, the CDR3 is TGCAGCGTTGAAGGGACACGAGGTGAAAAACTGTTTTTT. Its translation is CSVEGTRGEKLFF.

This clone is large by share. The J gene is TRBJ1-1, the V gene TRBV11-3, with 7 positions matching TRBD1. Germline lookup yields CDR1 SGHNT and CDR2 YENEEA. The CDR3 has 14 residues. V was pared by 5 bases and J by 1 base, with 4 bases of the junction left unmatched. CDR3 nucleotide sequence: TGTGCCAGCAGCCTAAGGGGGCAGAACACTGAAGCTTTCTTT. It yields the protein CASSLRGQNTEAFF.

This clone is termed medium-sized. CDR3 protein: CASSSPEGGSYGYTF. DNA of the CDR3: TGTGCCAGCAGCTCACCAGAAGGAGGGAGCTATGGCTACACCTTC. The chain uses TRBV11-3 and TRBJ1-2; no definite D call. The CDR3 extends over 15 amino acids. V shed 4 bases and J shed 4 bases, with 16 bases lying between them. Germline assignment: CDR1 SGHNT and CDR2 YENEEA.

The CDR3 reads CASSLQAGSTGELFF. CDR3 nucleotides: TGCGCCAGCAGCTTACAAGCGGGGAGCACCGGGGAGCTGTTTTTT. The chain uses TRBV5-1 and TRBJ2-2; 7 bases are shared with TRBD2. The CDR3 consists of 15 residues. J lost 4 bases, V lost 2 bases, and 5 bases had no gene match. In germline, CDR1 is SGHRS, CDR2 YFSETQ.

The rearrangement joins TRBV10-3 to TRBJ1-2; D is uncertain. The V end lost 0 bases, the J end lost 1 base, and 6 bases lay between the germline ends. The CDR3 consists of 14 residues. CDR1 ENHRY and CDR2 SYGVKD come from the germline V gene. CDR3 protein: CAISESGSNYGYTF. The CDR3 region has the DNA TGTGCCATCAGTGAGTCAGGGAGTAACTATGGCTACACCTTC.

This clone is medium-sized in the sample. J is TRBJ1-2 and V is TRBV11-3; D perhaps matches TRBD1 (5 bases). Germline V CDR1 and CDR2: SGHNT, YENEEA. CDR3 length equals 14 residues. V shed 3 bases and J shed 5 bases, with 13 bases lying between them. CDR3 protein: CASSLEGPPYGYTF. CDR3 in DNA: TGTGCCAGCAGCTTGGAGGGGCCCCCTTATGGCTACACCTTC.

There are a few counts of this clone. The chain links TRBV6-8 to TRBJ2-2; D is uncertain. Germline lookup yields CDR1 MNHGY and CDR2 SAAAGT. Trimming shortened V by 5 bases and J by 3 bases, and 16 bases separated the two germline ends. This CDR3 has 16 residues. For the CDR3, the DNA is TGTGCCAGCAGTGATTCTGAGGTTCTGTACACCGGGGAGCTGTTTTTT. It is translated as CASSDSEVLYTGELFF.

The chain combines TRBV5-1 with TRBJ1-5; no clear D gene. Trimming pared 4 bases from V and 7 bases from J, leaving 15 bases between. This CDR3 has 14 residues. The germline V gene encodes CDR1 SGHRS and CDR2 YFSETQ. This chain's CDR3 is CASSPGWGAQPQHF. The CDR3 DNA reads TGCGCCAGCAGCCCCGGGTGGGGAGCCCAGCCCCAGCATTTT.

In this sample, this clone turned up a few times. V usage is TRBV18 and J usage is TRBJ2-7; D remains unclear. Germline values: CDR1 KGHSH, CDR2 LQKENI. The CDR3 loop spans 15 amino acids. V was pared by 3 bases and J by 1 base, with 13 bases between. CDR3 coding DNA: TGTGCCAGCTCACCCTTCTTCGGGCGATCCTACGAGCAGTACTTC. Amino acid sequence: CASSPFFGRSYEQYF. The complete variable domain, with remaining parts taken from reference TRBV18 and TRBJ2-7, reads NAGVMQNPRHLVRRRGQEARLRCSPMKGHSHVYWYRQLPEEGLKFMVYLQKENIIDESGMPKERFSAEFPKEGPSILRIQQVVRGDSAAYFCASSPFFGRSYEQYFGPGTRLTVT.

This clone was counted a few times. The rearrangement joins TRBV5-1 to TRBJ1-1; D may be TRBD1 (6 bases). Germline V gene lookup returns CDR1 SGHRS and CDR2 YFSETQ. Trimming left V 2 bases short and J 1 base short, with 18 bases between. The CDR3 contains 17 residues. The CDR3 here is CASSFSPGGLGNTEAFF. As DNA, the CDR3 is TGCGCCAGCAGCTTTTCCCCGGGGGGCTTGGGGAACACTGAAGCTTTCTTT.

This clone was recorded a few times. The gene calls are TRBV11-3 and TRBJ2-5; a possible D gene is TRBD2 (6 bases). The CDR3 has 14 residues. CDR1 and CDR2 (germline): SGHNT, YENEEA. The V gene lost 2 bases and the J gene lost 3 bases, with 10 bases spanning the gap. The CDR3 region has the DNA TGTGCCAGCAGCTTATGGACTATTGAAGAGACCCAGTACTTC. Protein product: CASSLWTIEETQYF.